These 32 T cell receptor beta chains were sequenced from one sample in a study of control samples from healthy donors and cancer patients. Data came from immunoSEQ multiplex PCR; TCRdb stores just in-frame clones and leaves some out. This table has about 120,000 clones, approximately 95% appearing once. Sequenced material: blood. Receptor source: a man between 25 and 39 years old in good health.

The V and J genes are TRBV5-1 and TRBJ2-7, with D perhaps matching TRBD1 or TRBD2 (7 bases each). From germline, CDR1 is SGHRS and CDR2 YFSETQ. CDR3 size: 16 residues. Trimming removed 1 base from V and 0 bases from J, with 14 bases in between. Here the CDR3 reads CASSLTQGGGSYEQYF. As DNA, the CDR3 is TGCGCCAGCAGCTTGACCCAGGGGGGGGGCTCCTACGAGCAGTACTTC. Variable domain in full (rest from reference TRBV5-1 and TRBJ2-7): KAGVTQTPRYLIKTRGQQVTLSCSPISGHRSVSWYQQTPGQGLQFLFEYFSETQRNKGNFPGRFSGRQFSNSRSEMNVSTLELGDSALYLCASSLTQGGGSYEQYFGPGTRLTVT.

The chain employs TRBV5-6 and TRBJ2-3, with 8 bases identical to TRBD1. With 3 bases clipped from V and 1 base from J, the junction kept 4 bases outside the gene matches. This CDR3 has 15 amino acids. Germline values: CDR1 SGHDT, CDR2 YYEEEE. This chain's CDR3 is CASSSGGVGTDTQYF. The CDR3, as DNA: TGTGCCAGCAGCTCAGGGGGCGTGGGCACAGATACGCAGTATTTT. Combining the CDR3 with reference TRBV5-6 and TRBJ2-3 gives the whole variable domain DAGVTQSPTHLIKTRGQQVTLRCSPKSGHDTVSWYQQALGQGPQFIFQYYEEEERQRGNFPDRFSGHQFPNYSSELNVNALLLGDSALYLCASSSGGVGTDTQYFGPGTRLTVL.

This clone has a handful of counts. The chain joins TRBV4-2 to TRBJ2-2, with 8 bases fitting TRBD1. The length of the CDR3 is 15 residues. V gave up 0 bases and J gave up 7 bases; unmatched junction bases: 4. The germline V gene has CDR1 LGHNA and CDR2 YNFKEQ. The CDR3 reads CASSQDTGGGGELFF. CDR3 sequence (DNA): TGTGCCAGCAGCCAAGATACAGGGGGAGGCGGGGAGCTGTTTTTT.

The chain carries TRBV18 and TRBJ2-5; TRBD2 aligns across 10 bases. This CDR3 has 17 amino acids. CDR1 and CDR2 (germline): KGHSH, LQKENI. V lost 4 bases to trimming and J lost 1 base; unmatched junction nucleotides: 9. CDR3 amino acids: CASSLKPGLAIQETQYF. The DNA of the CDR3 is TGTGCCAGCTCACTTAAACCGGGACTAGCGATCCAAGAGACCCAGTACTTC.

The V gene is TRBV25-1, the J gene TRBJ2-2, with 8 bases identical to TRBD1. This CDR3 contains 17 residues. Germline CDR1 reads MGHDK; CDR2 reads SYGVNS. V shed 4 bases, J shed 3 bases, and the junction held 10 bases outside the gene matches. DNA for the CDR3: TGTGCCAGCAGTGGGCCTTCACAGGGGGTACACACCGGGGAGCTGTTTTTT. This codes for CASSGPSQGVHTGELFF.

The V and J genes are TRBV2 and TRBJ1-2; 8 nucleotides match TRBD1. Germline-derived CDR1 and CDR2 are SNHLY and FYNNEI. There are 15 residues in the CDR3. Trimming cost V 6 bases and J 0 bases; bases outside gene matches: 6. This CDR3 reads CASSLDRGSNYGYTF. Here the CDR3 DNA reads TGTGCCAGCAGCTTAGACAGGGGCTCTAACTATGGCTACACCTTC.

V gene TRBV7-9 combines with J gene TRBJ1-2, with 10 bases lining up with TRBD1. The germline CDR1 and CDR2 sequences are SEHNR and FQNEAQ (reference sequence). The J segment lost 7 bases and the V segment lost 4 bases, leaving 9 bases of the junction unmatched. CDR3 size: 15 residues. The CDR3 DNA is TGTGCCAGCAGCTCCCCTACCAGGACAGGGGGTGGCTACACCTTC. Translating it yields CASSSPTRTGGGYTF.

The chain couples TRBV5-1 to TRBJ1-6; D remains ambiguous. The CDR3 has 15 residues. V gave up 4 bases and J gave up 0 bases, with 8 bases separating them. From germline, CDR1 is SGHRS and CDR2 YFSETQ. The CDR3 sequence: CASSPGSSYNSPLHF. In DNA form, the CDR3 reads TGCGCCAGCAGCCCAGGCAGCTCCTATAATTCACCCCTCCACTTT.

V usage is TRBV28 and J usage is TRBJ2-5; D ambiguous. Germline V lookup: CDR1 MDHEN, CDR2 SYDVKM. This CDR3 contains 13 residues. V dropped 6 bases and J dropped 5 bases, with 13 bases sitting between them. CDR3: CASSHQLLETQYF. The CDR3 coding sequence is TGTGCCAGCAGCCATCAGCTGCTGGAGACCCAGTACTTC.

The V call is TRBV6-2 or TRBV6-3, the J call TRBJ1-4, with D possibly TRBD1 on 5 matching bases. Trimming took 2 bases from V and 5 from J, leaving 18 bases between them. From germline, CDR1 is MNHEY and CDR2 SVGEGT. This CDR3 comprises 17 residues. CDR3 nucleotides: TGTGCCAGCAGTTACAAAGGGGCTTGGCTCGGAAATGAAAAACTGTTTTTT. This encodes CASSYKGAWLGNEKLFF.

The rearrangement uses TRBV25-1 and TRBJ2-2, with D maybe TRBD1 (5 bases). The CDR3 has 15 residues. Germline lookup yields CDR1 MGHDK and CDR2 SYGVNS. Trimming removed 2 bases from V and 5 bases from J, with 12 bases in between. As DNA, the CDR3 is TGTGCCAGCAGTGAAGTCTCAGGGCAGACCGGGGAGCTGTTTTTT. Amino acids: CASSEVSGQTGELFF.

This clone appeared a single time. This chain connects TRBV4-3 to TRBJ2-5, with a weak D call TRBD2 (7 bases). The length of the CDR3 is 15 residues. V dropped 0 bases and J dropped 7 bases, with 15 bases sitting between them. The germline gives CDR1 LGHNA, CDR2 YSLEER. The CDR3: CASSQEWGGLGTQYF. The CDR3 coding sequence is TGCGCCAGCAGCCAAGAGTGGGGGGGGCTGGGGACCCAGTACTTC.

The rearrangement joins TRBV5-6 to TRBJ1-6; TRBD1 aligns across 7 bases. Germline V gene lookup returns CDR1 SGHDT and CDR2 YYEEEE. J lost 13 bases, V lost 5 bases, and 9 bases had no gene match. CDR3 length equals 13 residues. The CDR3 protein is CASSRKGARPLHF. The CDR3, as DNA: TGTGCCAGCAGTCGGAAGGGGGCCAGGCCCCTCCACTTT.

The chain is built from TRBV2 and TRBJ2-1; possibly TRBD2 for D (7 bases). CDR3 size: 15 residues. Germline CDR1 is SNHLY and CDR2 is FYNNEI. V was cut by 5 bases and J by 7 bases, with 18 bases left in between. The CDR3 spells CASSFLMGGRNEQFF. The CDR3 bases are TGTGCCAGCAGTTTTCTTATGGGGGGGCGGAATGAGCAGTTCTTC.

The V call is TRBV27, the J call TRBJ1-2; 8 bases are a match to TRBD1. Germline V CDR1 and CDR2: MNHEY, SMNVEV (reference sequence). The CDR3 length is 16 residues. Trimming cost V 4 bases and J 4 bases; bases outside gene matches: 11. CDR3 nucleotides: TGTGCCAGCAGTTGGGGACAGGATTTAAGTCCCTATGGCTACACCTTC. This translates into CASSWGQDLSPYGYTF.

The chain links TRBV10-2 to TRBJ2-5, with D unclear. CDR3 size: 14 residues. The V gene's germline CDR1 is WSHSY and CDR2 SAAADI. The V and J ends lost 1 base and 1 base respectively, with 7 bases between them. As DNA, the CDR3 is TGCGCCAGCAGTGAGTTTCTAGTCCAAGAGACCCAGTACTTC. Its protein is CASSEFLVQETQYF.

Comment on this clone: This sample also contains other DNA sequences that code for the same CDR3. The V call is TRBV12-3 or TRBV12-4, the J call TRBJ2-1; no clear D. This CDR3 is built from 10 residues. V lost 6 bases to trimming and J lost 7 bases, with 4 bases between them. The DNA for the CDR3 is TGTGCCAGCAGCCTAAATGAGCAGTTCTTC. This encodes CASSLNEQFF.

The rearrangement joins TRBV11-2 to TRBJ2-7; TRBD1 might be the D (6 bases). Trimming pared 2 bases from V and 0 bases from J, leaving 11 bases between. The germline V gene encodes CDR1 SGHAT and CDR2 FQNNGV. The CDR3 extends over 15 amino acids. CDR3 in amino acids: CASSLTRGPSYEQYF. The DNA for the CDR3 is TGTGCCAGCAGCTTAACCAGGGGCCCCTCCTACGAGCAGTACTTC.

The chain carries TRBV5-1 and TRBJ2-1; D remains ambiguous. V gave up 0 bases and J gave up 0 bases, with 7 bases separating them. The CDR3 runs to 15 residues. Looked up from germline, CDR1 is SGHRS and CDR2 is YFSETQ. The CDR3 is CASSLGVSSYNEQFF. DNA of the CDR3: TGCGCCAGCAGCTTGGGGGTAAGCTCCTACAATGAGCAGTTCTTC.

The count of this clone is one. The genes are TRBV5-8 and TRBJ2-7, with a weak D call TRBD2 (5 bases). The CDR3 runs to 14 residues. V was clipped by 0 bases and J by 0 bases, with 7 bases between them. Germline CDR1 reads SGHTS; CDR2 reads YDEGEE. The CDR3 protein is CASSLGESSYEQYF. The CDR3 coding sequence is TGTGCCAGCAGCTTGGGGGAGAGCTCCTACGAGCAGTACTTC. The whole variable domain, filled in from reference TRBV5-8 and TRBJ2-7, reads EAGVTQSPTHLIKTRGQQATLRCSPISGHTSVYWYQQALGLGLQFLLWYDEGEERNRGNFPPRFSGRQFPNYSSELNVNALELEDSALYLCASSLGESSYEQYFGPGTRLTVT.

CDR3 bases: TGTGCCAGCAGTGAAAGGCAGGGTCTTCTCTACGAGCAGTACTTC. Encoded protein: CASSERQGLLYEQYF. This chain links TRBV6-1 with TRBJ2-7; a possible D gene is TRBD1 (5 bases). The CDR3 has 15 amino acids. V lost 2 bases to trimming and J lost 3 bases, with 14 bases between them. Germline CDR1 reads MNHNS; CDR2 reads SASEGT.

The CDR3 coding sequence is TGTGCCAGCAGCTTGCTCAGGGGAGCCGTGGCCACAGATACGCAGTATTTT. It codes for CASSLLRGAVATDTQYF. This rearrangement joins TRBV5-6 to TRBJ2-3, with D tentatively TRBD1 (6 bases). CDR3 length: 17 residues. Germline V gives CDR1 SGHDT, CDR2 YYEEEE. Trimming removed 1 base at V and 2 bases at J, with 17 bases between.

The rearrangement joins TRBV7-2 to TRBJ1-5; no clear D. V lost 1 base to trimming and J lost 4 bases, with 11 bases between them. This CDR3 is built from 15 residues. Germline V gene data show CDR1 as SGHTA and CDR2 as FQGNSA. CDR3 nucleotide sequence: TGTGCCAGCAGCTTAGTTTTGGGGTCGAATCAGCCCCAGCATTTT. Translation gives CASSLVLGSNQPQHF.

This chain connects TRBV7-9 to TRBJ1-1, with a possible D match to TRBD1 (5 bases). There are 13 residues in the CDR3. V was trimmed by 2 bases and J by 5 bases, leaving 9 bases between them. Germline loops: CDR1 SEHNR, CDR2 FQNEAQ (reference sequence). DNA for the CDR3: TGTGCCAGCAGCTTATCGGGGGAGACTGAAGCTTTCTTT. Its translation is CASSLSGETEAFF. Drawing the rest from reference TRBV7-9 and TRBJ1-1, the complete variable domain is DTGVSQNPRHKITKRGQNVTFRCDPISEHNRLYWYRQTLGQGPEFLTYFQNEAQLEKSRLLSDRFSAERPKGSFSTLEIQRTEQGDSAMYLCASSLSGETEAFFGQGTRLTVV.

Here the CDR3 reads CASSQEVPNTEAFF. For the CDR3, the DNA is TGCGCCAGCAGCCAAGAGGTACCGAACACTGAAGCTTTCTTT. The chain carries TRBV4-1 and TRBJ1-1, with D hard to call. CDR3 length equals 14 residues. CDR1 is MGHRA, CDR2 YSYEKL, per germline. V dropped 0 bases and J dropped 1 base, with 6 bases sitting between them.

The rearrangement joins TRBV5-8 to TRBJ1-5; D is unresolved. The ends were cut back, 4 bases at V and 3 bases at J, with 11 bases in the middle. The length of the CDR3 is 14 residues. Germline CDR1 is SGHTS and CDR2 is YDEGEE. The CDR3 sequence is CASSRESFNQPQHF. The CDR3 DNA is TGTGCCAGCAGCCGTGAGAGTTTCAATCAGCCCCAGCATTTT.

V is TRBV28 and J is TRBJ1-2; possible D gene TRBD1, 6 bases. The V end lost 6 bases, the J end lost 2 bases, and 22 bases lay between the germline ends. The CDR3 loop spans 17 amino acids. Looked up from germline, CDR1 is MDHEN and CDR2 is SYDVKM. CDR3 bases: TGTGCCAGCAGCCCCTCCGGGACACGGGGGGTGAACTATGGCTACACCTTC. Amino acids: CASSPSGTRGVNYGYTF.

The table lists this clone with a count of one. The chain joins TRBV15 to TRBJ1-1, with D hard to call. This CDR3 comprises 14 residues. Germline assignment: CDR1 LNHNV and CDR2 YYDKDF (reference sequence). The V and J ends lost 4 bases and 3 bases respectively, with 12 bases between them. The CDR3 loop reads CATSTGRSDTEAFF. The CDR3, as DNA: TGTGCCACCAGCACAGGACGTTCGGACACTGAAGCTTTCTTT.

The V and J genes are TRBV5-1 and TRBJ1-6, with a possible D match to TRBD1 (6 bases). Trimming removed 4 bases from V and 0 bases from J, with 11 bases in between. The germline V gene has CDR1 SGHRS and CDR2 YFSETQ. The CDR3 runs 16 residues. CDR3 sequence: CASSRGQSSYNSPLHF. In DNA, the CDR3 is TGCGCCAGCAGCCGAGGACAGAGCTCCTATAATTCACCCCTCCACTTT. Looking up the rest from reference TRBV5-1 and TRBJ1-6 gives the full variable domain: KAGVTQTPRYLIKTRGQQVTLSCSPISGHRSVSWYQQTPGQGLQFLFEYFSETQRNKGNFPGRFSGRQFSNSRSEMNVSTLELGDSALYLCASSRGQSSYNSPLHFGNGTRLTVT.

This clone was seen a single time. The rearrangement uses TRBV19 and TRBJ2-1; D remains unclear. CDR1 and CDR2 (germline): LNHDA, SQIVND (reference sequence). Trimming removed 5 bases at V and 4 bases at J, with 9 bases between. This CDR3 comprises 13 residues. The CDR3 DNA reads as TGTGCCAGTAGTCCAACAGAGTACAATGAGCAGTTCTTC. Translated: CASSPTEYNEQFF.

The V gene is TRBV5-6, the J gene TRBJ2-3, with 8 bases that match TRBD2. The CDR3 totals 14 residues. J gave up 9 bases and V 1 base, and 7 bases lay outside the gene matches. CDR1 is SGHDT and CDR2 is YYEEEE in the germline V gene. The CDR3 DNA reads as TGTGCCAGCAGCTTGCCGGGGGGGCTGATAACGCAGTATTTT. The encoded protein is CASSLPGGLITQYF.

This chain uses TRBV19 with TRBJ2-5; D perhaps matches TRBD1 (5 bases). CDR3 length equals 18 residues. In germline, CDR1 is LNHDA, CDR2 SQIVND (reference sequence). With 3 bases removed from V and 4 bases from J, the gap between germline ends came to 24 bases. For the CDR3, the DNA is TGTGCCAGTAGTATTGTCAGGGAAGATGGGCAACGGCGAGAGACCCAGTACTTC. This translates into CASSIVREDGQRRETQYF.